The clone carrying this T cell receptor (beta chain) has just a few counts. Its antigen is still unknown. The data are from a study of CD8 T cells in ankylosing spondylitis. Germline-derived CDR1 and CDR2 are SGHRS and YFSETQ. CDR3 length equals 14 residues. Germline trimming cut 3 bases from V and 6 bases from J; bases unmatched to any gene: 5. General observations from the study: Disease-linked clones were reportedly significantly enriched in matched ankylosing spondylitis synovial fluid. A motif in TCR beta, a set of eight highly homologous variants, appeared characteristic of ankylosing spondylitis blood.

Scientists made TCR beta libraries using quantitative 5'-RACE with molecular barcodes. TCRdb ran MiXCR on the 5' RACE reads and lists one entry per CDR3 protein. Here the sample spans 300,000 to 400,000 distinct CDR3 sequences, under 15% being singletons. The sample was blood, either unsorted or a sorted T cell fraction (not recorded which). This sequence originates from a male donor with ankylosing spondylitis or in good health (not recorded which). This chain links TRBV5-1 with TRBJ2-1, with TRBD1 identical over 8 bases. Here the CDR3 reads CASSWGQEFNEQFF. The CDR3 DNA follows: TGCGCCAGCAGCTGGGGACAGGAGTTCAATGAGCAGTTCTTC.